A single sample is the source of the 20 T cell receptor beta chains below, sequenced in a study of blood T cell repertoires in COVID-19. Generated by immunoSEQ multiplex PCR, the TCRdb table keeps only in-frame clones and is missing some. The sample records 300,000 to 450,000 clones, about 90% being singletons. Sequenced: peripheral blood. The receptors originated from a woman aged 30 to 39 with COVID-19, enrolled during active disease.

This chain connects TRBV6-4 to TRBJ2-3; the D is unclear. CDR3 length: 13 amino acids. V was shortened by 3 bases and J by 6 bases, with 10 bases between the two germline ends. Germline-derived CDR1 and CDR2 are MRHNA and SNTAGT. The CDR3 region has the DNA TGTGCCAGCAGTGAGTCCCTCGGGGATACGCAGTATTTT. It codes for CASSESLGDTQYF.

This chain connects TRBV4-1 to TRBJ1-2; no reliable D call. CDR1 is MGHRA, CDR2 YSYEKL, per germline. This CDR3 has 15 amino acids. Trimming took 0 bases from V and 7 from J, leaving 15 bases between them. The CDR3 region is CASSQDESQRVGYTF. CDR3 bases: TGCGCCAGCAGCCAAGATGAGTCTCAGAGGGTTGGCTACACCTTC.

This rearrangement joins TRBV6-2 or TRBV6-3 to TRBJ2-1; the D gene is possibly TRBD1 (5 bases). Germline lookup yields CDR1 MNHEY and CDR2 SVGEGT. V gave up 2 bases and J gave up 13 bases, with 12 bases separating them. The CDR3 covers 12 residues. CDR3 nucleotides: TGTGCCAGCAGTTACCCGGACACGAAACAGTTCTTC. Amino acid sequence: CASSYPDTKQFF.

The chain recombines TRBV28 with TRBJ1-3; D is uncertain. The V end was cut by 6 bases, the J end by 4 bases, with 22 bases between. The CDR3 totals 17 residues. Germline V gene lookup returns CDR1 MDHEN and CDR2 SYDVKM. The CDR3 DNA reads as TGTGCCAGCAGGCGGGCCCTAGAGAGCGAGGTAGGAAACACCATATATTTT. Protein: CASRRALESEVGNTIYF.

The gene calls are TRBV6-2 or TRBV6-3 and TRBJ2-3; possible D gene TRBD1, 5 bases. Germline V gene sequence: CDR1 MNHEY, CDR2 SVGEGT. V lost 3 bases to trimming and J lost 4 bases, with 14 bases between them. The CDR3 is made up of 15 amino acids. This CDR3 reads CASSYSRDGADTQYF. The CDR3 DNA reads TGTGCCAGCAGTTATAGCAGGGATGGGGCAGATACGCAGTATTTT.

This clone appeared a single time. V and J are TRBV30 and TRBJ2-5, with no clear D. This CDR3 spans 13 amino acids. Trimming left V 3 bases short and J 4 bases short, with 12 bases between. The V gene's germline CDR1 is GTSNPN and CDR2 SVGIG (reference sequence). The CDR3 sequence: CAWSRTHGETQYF. CDR3 bases: TGTGCCTGGAGCCGAACCCACGGAGAGACCCAGTACTTC. The full variable domain, with the rest looked up from reference TRBV30 and TRBJ2-5, is SQTIHQWPATLVQPVGSPLSLECTVEGTSNPNLYWYRQAAGRGLQLLFYSVGIGQISSEVPQNLSASRPQDRQFILSSKKLLLSDSGFYLCAWSRTHGETQYFGPGTRLLVL.

The chain is built from TRBV15 and TRBJ2-3; TRBD1 is a possible D gene (6 bases). Trimming removed 1 base from V and 5 bases from J, with 7 bases in between. The CDR3 has 13 residues. Per germline, CDR1 LNHNV and CDR2 YYDKDF (reference sequence). CDR3 DNA sequence: TGTGCCACCAGCAGAGCGACAGGAGATACGCAGTATTTT. This codes for CATSRATGDTQYF.

V and J are TRBV24-1 and TRBJ2-3; possibly TRBD1 for D (6 bases). Germline CDR1 reads KGHDR; CDR2 reads SFDVKD. This CDR3 has 16 amino acids. V dropped 2 bases and J dropped 6 bases, with 17 bases sitting between them. Here the CDR3 DNA reads TGTGCCACCAGTGATTCTGGGGGCAGTGAGGCTGATACGCAGTATTTT. It translates to CATSDSGGSEADTQYF.

In this sample, this clone turned up a few times. The chain has TRBV5-5 and TRBJ1-1; D ambiguous. Deletions cut 2 bases from V and 5 bases from J, with 16 bases between. The germline V gene encodes CDR1 SGHKS and CDR2 YYEKEE (reference sequence). CDR3 size: 15 residues. CDR3: CASSFSGGRRTEAFF. DNA of the CDR3: TGTGCCAGCAGCTTTTCAGGTGGGCGTCGTACTGAAGCTTTCTTT.

The chain uses TRBV11-3 and TRBJ1-1; 7 bases map to TRBD1. Trimming took 4 bases from V and 4 from J; bases not matched to a gene: 9. The V gene's germline CDR1 is SGHNT and CDR2 YENEEA. The CDR3 runs 15 residues. DNA for the CDR3: TGTGCCAGCAGCTCGGGACAGCTTGGGGGCACTGAAGCTTTCTTT. This sequence encodes CASSSGQLGGTEAFF.

The chain is built from TRBV7-8 and TRBJ1-2; D is possibly TRBD1 (6 bases). Trimming took 1 base from V and 6 from J, leaving 12 bases between them. Looked up from germline, CDR1 is SGHVS and CDR2 is FQNEAQ. CDR3 length: 14 amino acids. DNA for the CDR3: TGTGCCAGCAGCTTAGAACAGGGAAGGGATGGCTACACCTTC. Translation: CASSLEQGRDGYTF. The full variable domain, completed using reference TRBV7-8 and TRBJ1-2, is GAGVSQSPRYKVAKRGQDVALRCDPISGHVSLFWYQQALGQGPEFLTYFQNEAQLDKSGLPSDRFFAERPEGSVSTLKIQRTQQEDSAVYLCASSLEQGRDGYTFGSGTRLTVV.

The chain joins TRBV27 to TRBJ1-5, with 10 positions matching TRBD1. This CDR3 is 17 amino acids long. Germline V gene lookup returns CDR1 MNHEY and CDR2 SMNVEV (reference sequence). With 3 bases clipped from V and 3 bases from J, the junction kept 8 bases outside the gene matches. In DNA, the CDR3 is TGTGCCAGCAGTTTTTCCGGGACAGGGGTCCCCAATCAGCCCCAGCATTTT. Its translation: CASSFSGTGVPNQPQHF.

This clone came up once. This sequence joins TRBV19 and TRBJ1-3; the match to TRBD1 covers 10 bases. This CDR3 has 16 residues. V shed 1 base, J shed 1 base, and the junction held 1 base outside the gene matches. From germline, CDR1 is LNHDA and CDR2 SQIVND (reference sequence). The CDR3 region has the DNA TGTGCCAGTAGTATAGTGGGACAGGGGTCTGGAAACACCATATATTTT. Protein product: CASSIVGQGSGNTIYF.

V and J are TRBV11-2 and TRBJ1-6; TRBD1 matches at 8 bases. The V gene end was trimmed by 5 bases and the J gene end by 10 bases; junction bases not matched to a gene: 10. Germline CDR1 and CDR2: SGHAT and FQNNGV. The CDR3 is 15 amino acids. CDR3 in amino acids: CASSLDRAEGSPLHF. CDR3 nucleotide sequence: TGTGCCAGCAGCCTGGACAGGGCAGAGGGCTCACCCCTCCACTTT.

V and J are TRBV19 and TRBJ2-7; 8 positions agree with TRBD1. CDR1 is LNHDA, CDR2 SQIVND, per germline (reference sequence). J gave up 3 bases and V 5 bases, and 6 bases lay outside the gene matches. The CDR3 extends over 14 amino acids. CDR3 in amino acids: CASSPRQGNYEQYF. The CDR3 DNA sequence: TGTGCCAGTAGTCCACGACAGGGGAACTACGAGCAGTACTTC. The full variable domain, rest sourced from reference TRBV19 and TRBJ2-7, is DGGITQSPKYLFRKEGQNVTLSCEQNLNHDAMYWYRQDPGQGLRLIYYSQIVNDFQKGDIAEGYSVSREKKESFPLTVTSAQKNPTAFYLCASSPRQGNYEQYFGPGTRLTVT.

This clone came up once. CDR3 sequence (DNA): TGTGCCAGCTCACCCCAGGGCAACAATCAGCCCCAGCATTTT. This translates into CASSPQGNNQPQHF. V is TRBV18 and J is TRBJ1-5, with D possibly TRBD1 on 5 matching bases. The germline V and J ends were trimmed by 3 bases and 3 bases, with 9 bases remaining between them. The CDR3 covers 14 residues. The V gene's germline CDR1 is KGHSH and CDR2 LQKENI.

The chain is built from TRBV5-4 and TRBJ2-5; D is undetermined. The ends were cut back, 5 bases at V and 0 bases at J, with 8 bases in the middle. The germline V gene encodes CDR1 SGHNT and CDR2 YYREEE (reference sequence). The CDR3 loop spans 13 amino acids. CDR3 amino acids: CASRYRDQETQYF. CDR3 nucleotide sequence: TGTGCCAGCAGATACCGGGACCAAGAGACCCAGTACTTC. The complete variable domain, with remaining parts taken from reference TRBV5-4 and TRBJ2-5, reads ETGVTQSPTHLIKTRGQQVTLRCSSQSGHNTVSWYQQALGQGPQFIFQYYREEENGRGNFPPRFSGLQFPNYSSELNVNALELDDSALYLCASRYRDQETQYFGPGTRLLVL.

This CDR3 is CASSSQGAGTEAFF. The CDR3 DNA sequence: TGTGCCAGCAGCTCACAGGGGGCGGGCACTGAAGCTTTCTTT. The chain links TRBV7-9 to TRBJ1-1; 9 bases are a match to TRBD1. Germline-derived CDR1 and CDR2 are SEHNR and FQNEAQ (reference sequence). CDR3 length: 14 residues. Trimming cost V 4 bases and J 4 bases; bases outside gene matches: 4. The complete variable domain, with remaining parts taken from reference TRBV7-9 and TRBJ1-1, reads DTGVSQNPRHKITKRGQNVTFRCDPISEHNRLYWYRQTLGQGPEFLTYFQNEAQLEKSRLLSDRFSAERPKGSFSTLEIQRTEQGDSAMYLCASSSQGAGTEAFFGQGTRLTVV.

This clone has more than one count but fewer than ten. The V gene is TRBV6-2 or TRBV6-3, the J gene TRBJ2-7, with D possibly being TRBD1 (6 bases). The CDR3 covers 14 residues. CDR1 is MNHEY, CDR2 SVGEGT, per germline. V was cut by 5 bases and J by 0 bases, with 11 bases left in between. As DNA, the CDR3 is TGTGCCAGCAGTCAGGGGCAGAGCTCCTACGAGCAGTACTTC. Its translation: CASSQGQSSYEQYF.

V is TRBV6-2 or TRBV6-3 and J is TRBJ2-5, with D possibly being TRBD1 (6 bases). The V gene lost 5 bases and the J gene lost 5 bases, with 18 bases spanning the gap. This CDR3 contains 15 residues. Germline V gene lookup returns CDR1 MNHEY and CDR2 SVGEGT. The CDR3 sequence is CASSQFRGQGETQYF. The CDR3 coding sequence is TGTGCCAGCAGTCAATTCCGGGGCCAGGGGGAGACCCAGTACTTC.